This T cell receptor (beta chain) was recovered during a study of response to subunit inactivated influenza vaccine. Study findings and constraints: Authors suggested few new T cells are recruited by each seasonal influenza vaccination.

The V end lost 3 bases, the J end lost 2 bases, and 13 bases lay between the germline ends. The germline gives CDR1 SGDLS, CDR2 YYNGEE. This CDR3 is 15 amino acids long. From the RT-PCR reads, TCRdb called clonotypes with MiXCR, one entry per CDR3 protein. This sample has 750,000 to 850,000 distinct CDR3 sequences, with roughly 18% found just once. This clonotype has a handful of counts. Its matching antigen is unknown. The chain recombines TRBV9 with TRBJ2-3; tentative D call: TRBD2 (5 bases). The sequenced sample was PBMCs from blood, obtained more than 4 days after vaccination. The receptor was derived from a man aged 50-59 years who received an inactivated influenza vaccine. The DNA for the CDR3 is TGTGCCAGCAGCGGCGCGGGTTACTACACAGATACGCAGTATTTT. It specifies CASSGAGYYTDTQYF.